The 27 T cell receptor beta chains presented below share a single source sample, sequenced in a study of blood T cell repertoires in COVID-19. The table came from immunoSEQ multiplex PCR; TCRdb's copy has only in-frame clones and leaves some out. This table holds about 240,000 clones, roughly 91% found once. Material for sequencing was peripheral blood. The receptors were gathered from a young man with COVID-19, enrolled during active disease.

This chain uses TRBV5-1 with TRBJ1-2, with 10 bases lining up with TRBD1. CDR3 length: 13 amino acids. J lost 7 bases, V lost 3 bases, and 3 bases had no gene match. CDR1 is SGHRS and CDR2 is YFSETQ in the germline V gene. In DNA form, the CDR3 reads TGCGCCAGCAGCTGGGGACAGGGGCTTGGCTACACCTTC. This encodes CASSWGQGLGYTF. The variable domain in full, with the rest retrieved from reference TRBV5-1 and TRBJ1-2, is KAGVTQTPRYLIKTRGQQVTLSCSPISGHRSVSWYQQTPGQGLQFLFEYFSETQRNKGNFPGRFSGRQFSNSRSEMNVSTLELGDSALYLCASSWGQGLGYTFGSGTRLTVV.

This chain links TRBV9 with TRBJ2-5; 8 nucleotides agree with TRBD2. V trimming: 0 bases; J trimming: 0 bases; junction bases outside the gene matches: 4. CDR3 size: 16 residues. Germline V CDR1 and CDR2: SGDLS, YYNGEE. Here the CDR3 reads CASSVVPAGDQETQYF. CDR3 bases: TGTGCCAGCAGCGTAGTCCCAGCGGGGGACCAAGAGACCCAGTACTTC.

This clone was seen once. The chain carries TRBV28 and TRBJ2-7; no firm D call. Trimming took 3 bases from V and 6 from J, leaving 9 bases between them. The CDR3 is made up of 12 amino acids. Germline CDR1 and CDR2: MDHEN and SYDVKM. In DNA form, the CDR3 reads TGTGCCAGCAGTTTTGGAGCGAGCGAGCAGTACTTC. Its translation is CASSFGASEQYF. The whole variable domain, remainder taken from reference TRBV28 and TRBJ2-7, is DVKVTQSSRYLVKRTGEKVFLECVQDMDHENMFWYRQDPGLGLRLIYFSYDVKMKEKGDIPEGYSVSREKKERFSLILESASTNQTSMYLCASSFGASEQYFGPGTRLTVT.

Concerning this clone: Other nucleotide sequences from this sample produce the same CDR3. The chain combines TRBV3-1 (or the pseudogene TRBV3-2) with TRBJ1-3; D ambiguous. The V end lost 1 base, the J end lost 0 bases, and 7 bases lay between the germline ends. The CDR3 covers 15 residues. Germline CDR1 and CDR2: LGHDT and YNNKEL (reference sequence). This chain's CDR3 is CASSQVGSSGNTIYF. The CDR3 DNA sequence: TGTGCCAGCAGCCAAGTCGGTAGCTCTGGAAACACCATATATTTT.

V gene TRBV19 combines with J gene TRBJ2-5; 7 bases fit TRBD1. The junction had 3 bases not matched to a gene; V was cut back by 6 bases and J by 5 bases. CDR1 and CDR2 (germline): LNHDA, SQIVND (reference sequence). This CDR3 has 12 residues. The CDR3 reads CASRTGSETQYF. The CDR3, as DNA: TGTGCCAGTAGGACAGGGTCGGAGACCCAGTACTTC.

The chain joins TRBV12-3 or TRBV12-4 to TRBJ2-5; weak D call: TRBD2 (6 bases). The CDR3 has 12 residues. The ends were cut back, 5 bases at V and 4 bases at J, with 8 bases in the middle. The CDR3 DNA sequence: TGTGCCAGCAGTGGGGGGTTAGAGACCCAGTACTTC. It encodes CASSGGLETQYF.

The rearrangement links TRBV7-3 to TRBJ2-3, with TRBD2 matching 9 bases. The CDR3 has 16 residues. V lost 1 base, J lost 4 bases, and 6 bases stayed unmatched. Germline V gene lookup returns CDR1 SGHTA and CDR2 FQGTGA. In DNA form, the CDR3 reads TGTGCCAGCAGCTTAAACGGCGGGGGGGCCCCAGATACGCAGTATTTT. Residues: CASSLNGGGAPDTQYF. Based on the CDR3 plus reference TRBV7-3 and TRBJ2-3, the full variable domain is GAGVSQTPSNKVTEKGKYVELRCDPISGHTALYWYRQSLGQGPEFLIYFQGTGAADDSGLPNDRFFAVRPEGSVSTLKIQRTERGDSAVYLCASSLNGGGAPDTQYFGPGTRLTVL.

The chain combines TRBV5-4 with TRBJ2-3; the match to TRBD2 covers 9 bases. V was pared by 1 base and J by 6 bases, with 9 bases of the junction left unmatched. This CDR3 contains 16 residues. Germline V gene data show CDR1 as SGHNT and CDR2 as YYREEE (reference sequence). Here the CDR3 reads CASSLMAGGPGDTQYF. The CDR3 nucleotides read TGTGCCAGCAGCTTGATGGCGGGGGGGCCTGGGGATACGCAGTATTTT.

This rearrangement joins TRBV3-1 (or the pseudogene TRBV3-2) to TRBJ2-7; 8 positions agree with TRBD2. The CDR3 has 14 amino acids. Germline V CDR1 and CDR2: LGHDT, YNNKEL (reference sequence). Unmatched junction bases numbered 11, after V lost 6 bases and J lost 7 bases. CDR3 amino acids: CASSMTSVPGEQYF. CDR3 DNA sequence: TGTGCCAGCAGTATGACTAGCGTCCCGGGAGAGCAGTACTTC.

The CDR3 nucleotides are TGTGCCAGCAGCCTTAGCGGTATTAGCACAGATACGCAGTATTTT. Residues: CASSLSGISTDTQYF. The chain joins TRBV3-1 (or the pseudogene TRBV3-2) to TRBJ2-3; possibly TRBD2 for D (6 bases). The V end was cut by 4 bases, the J end by 0 bases, with 11 bases between. CDR1 and CDR2 from the germline V gene are LGHDT and YNNKEL (reference sequence). This CDR3 is built from 15 residues.

The CDR3 is CASSLGRGTNSPLHF. CDR3 sequence (DNA): TGTGCCAGCAGCTTGGGGAGAGGCACCAATTCACCCCTCCACTTT. V is TRBV11-3 and J is TRBJ1-6, with no clear D. The CDR3 has 15 residues. Trimming cost V 3 bases and J 7 bases, with 13 bases left between them. Germline V CDR1 and CDR2: SGHNT, YENEEA.

J is TRBJ2-5 and V is TRBV6-2 or TRBV6-3, with D perhaps matching TRBD2 (5 bases). Germline CDR1 reads MNHEY; CDR2 reads SVGEGT. V shed 2 bases and J shed 5 bases, with 12 bases lying between them. The CDR3 spans 14 residues. The CDR3 loop reads CASSYQGRGETQYF. In DNA, the CDR3 is TGTGCCAGCAGTTACCAAGGGAGAGGGGAGACCCAGTACTTC.

This chain uses TRBV6-5 with TRBJ2-3; D unclear. Germline V gene lookup returns CDR1 MNHEY and CDR2 SVGAGI. The CDR3 is 15 residues long. The ends were cut back, 0 bases at V and 2 bases at J, with 9 bases in the middle. CDR3 loop: CASSYSGQFTDTQYF. DNA of the CDR3: TGTGCCAGCAGTTACTCGGGCCAGTTCACAGATACGCAGTATTTT.

The gene calls are TRBV7-2 and TRBJ2-2, with D possibly TRBD2 on 5 matching bases. The CDR3 contains 15 residues. Trimming took 0 bases from V and 3 from J, leaving 8 bases between them. The germline gives CDR1 SGHTA, CDR2 FQGNSA. CDR3 in amino acids: CASSLALAYTGELFF. In DNA, the CDR3 is TGTGCCAGCAGCTTAGCGCTAGCCTACACCGGGGAGCTGTTTTTT.

The chain is built from TRBV19 and TRBJ1-6; the D gene is possibly TRBD1 (5 bases). Germline-derived CDR1 and CDR2 are LNHDA and SQIVND (reference sequence). The V end lost 7 bases, the J end lost 10 bases, and 20 bases lay between the germline ends. This CDR3 is 15 amino acids long. CDR3 in amino acids: CASTLTRPNRSPLHF. DNA for the CDR3: TGTGCCAGTACCCTGACACGCCCGAACAGGTCACCCCTCCACTTT.

V usage is TRBV19 and J usage is TRBJ1-5, with D uncertain. V was cut by 5 bases and J by 0 bases, with 11 bases left in between. There are 15 residues in the CDR3. Germline lookup yields CDR1 LNHDA and CDR2 SQIVND (reference sequence). The CDR3 sequence is CASSLTYYSNQPQHF. CDR3 coding DNA: TGTGCCAGTAGTTTGACGTACTATAGCAATCAGCCCCAGCATTTT.

The genes are TRBV27 and TRBJ2-4, with a tentative D call TRBD1 (6 bases). The CDR3 spans 13 residues. Germline-derived CDR1 and CDR2 are MNHEY and SMNVEV (reference sequence). V was pared by 3 bases and J by 3 bases, with 6 bases between. CDR3 sequence: CASSLDSKNIQYF. The DNA of the CDR3 is TGTGCCAGCAGTTTGGACAGCAAAAACATTCAGTACTTC.

V is TRBV7-9 and J is TRBJ1-2, with D maybe TRBD1 (6 bases). Germline loops: CDR1 SEHNR, CDR2 FQNEAQ (reference sequence). This CDR3 contains 15 residues. Trimming shortened V by 3 bases and J by 8 bases, and 19 bases separated the two germline ends. The CDR3 DNA reads as TGTGCCAGCAGCTTTAGGGGGAGGGAAGGCACGGGCTACACCTTC. Translating it yields CASSFRGREGTGYTF.

This clone was seen just once. The rearrangement uses TRBV10-2 and TRBJ2-5; perhaps TRBD2 as D (6 bases). The CDR3 contains 13 residues. CDR1 and CDR2 from the germline V gene are WSHSY and SAAADI. V was cut by 4 bases and J by 5 bases, with 11 bases left in between. The CDR3 DNA reads as TGCGCCAGCAGTGCCCGACTAGGGGAGACCCAGTACTTC. Its protein product is CASSARLGETQYF.

V usage is TRBV6-5 and J usage is TRBJ1-4; 8 positions match TRBD1. This CDR3 contains 15 residues. From germline, CDR1 is MNHEY and CDR2 SVGAGI. J was trimmed by 6 bases and V by 6 bases; bases with no gene match: 9. CDR3 residues: CASRSTGTGDEKLFF. CDR3 in DNA: TGTGCCAGCAGGTCGACCGGGACAGGAGATGAAAAACTGTTTTTT.

The chain has TRBV25-1 and TRBJ1-2, with 8 bases aligning to TRBD1. Germline V CDR1 and CDR2: MGHDK, SYGVNS. CDR3 length equals 14 residues. V dropped 1 base and J dropped 7; count of bases not matched to a gene: 5. Here the CDR3 reads CASSESYRGAGYTF. The CDR3 DNA reads TGTGCCAGCAGTGAATCTTACAGGGGGGCTGGCTACACCTTC.

The CDR3 reads CASSLQFGKLFF. For the CDR3, the DNA is TGTGCCAGCAGTTTGCAGTTTGGAAAACTGTTTTTT. This rearrangement joins TRBV12-3 or TRBV12-4 to TRBJ1-4; no clear D. With 3 bases removed from V and 10 bases from J, the gap between germline ends came to 9 bases. The CDR3 extends over 12 amino acids.

A few counts support this clone. CDR3 amino acids: CASSQGSVYEQYF. DNA for the CDR3: TGTGCCAGCAGCCAAGGTTCTGTATACGAGCAGTACTTC. V is TRBV3-1 (or the pseudogene TRBV3-2) and J is TRBJ2-7, with D hard to call. This CDR3 comprises 13 residues. CDR1 is LGHDT and CDR2 is YNNKEL in the germline V gene (reference sequence). The ends were cut back, 1 base at V and 4 bases at J, with 8 bases in the middle.

The chain employs TRBV19 and TRBJ1-2, with unresolved D. The CDR3 consists of 16 residues. CDR1 LNHDA and CDR2 SQIVND come from the germline V gene (reference sequence). V lost 3 bases and J lost 4, with 18 bases in between. CDR3 coding DNA: TGTGCCAGTAGTATCCTTGCGGGGAAGGGCGTCTATGGCTACACCTTC. Encoded protein: CASSILAGKGVYGYTF.

The gene calls are TRBV9 and TRBJ1-4; D is possibly TRBD1 (5 bases). Germline loops: CDR1 SGDLS, CDR2 YYNGEE. The V gene lost 0 bases and the J gene lost 7 bases, with 10 bases spanning the gap. The length of the CDR3 is 14 residues. CDR3 nucleotides: TGTGCCAGCAGCGTAGGGGGCTCGGGTGAAAAACTGTTTTTT. Encoded protein: CASSVGGSGEKLFF.

The chain recombines TRBV13 with TRBJ2-2, with TRBD2 identical over 9 bases. CDR3 size: 19 residues. The V and J ends lost 1 base and 4 bases, in that order; junction bases with no gene match: 13. The germline CDR1 and CDR2 sequences are PRHDT and FYEKMQ (reference sequence). The DNA of the CDR3 is TGTGCCAGCAGCTTAGCGCGACTAGCGGTAGAGTCGGTCACCGGGGAGCTGTTTTTT. Translating gives CASSLARLAVESVTGELFF.

This chain joins TRBV7-9 and TRBJ2-7; 8 nucleotides agree with TRBD1. The length of the CDR3 is 15 residues. J gave up 6 bases and V 3 bases, and 10 bases lay outside the gene matches. Germline V gives CDR1 SEHNR, CDR2 FQNEAQ (reference sequence). CDR3: CASSLVLAGGSEQYF. CDR3 nucleotide sequence: TGTGCCAGCAGCTTGGTGTTGGCAGGGGGCAGCGAGCAGTACTTC.